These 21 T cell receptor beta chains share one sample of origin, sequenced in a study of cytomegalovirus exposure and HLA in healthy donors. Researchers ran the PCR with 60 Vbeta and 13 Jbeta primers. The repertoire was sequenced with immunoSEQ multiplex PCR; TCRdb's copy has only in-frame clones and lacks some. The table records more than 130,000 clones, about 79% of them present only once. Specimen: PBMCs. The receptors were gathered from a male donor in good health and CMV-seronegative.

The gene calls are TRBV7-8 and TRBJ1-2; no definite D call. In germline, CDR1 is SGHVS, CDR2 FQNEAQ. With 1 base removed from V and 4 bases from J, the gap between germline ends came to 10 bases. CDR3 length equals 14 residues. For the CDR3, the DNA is TGTGCCAGCAGCTTAGAGCCGGTTGCCTATGGCTACACCTTC. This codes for CASSLEPVAYGYTF. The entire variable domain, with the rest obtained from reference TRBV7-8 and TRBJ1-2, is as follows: GAGVSQSPRYKVAKRGQDVALRCDPISGHVSLFWYQQALGQGPEFLTYFQNEAQLDKSGLPSDRFFAERPEGSVSTLKIQRTQQEDSAVYLCASSLEPVAYGYTFGSGTRLTVV.

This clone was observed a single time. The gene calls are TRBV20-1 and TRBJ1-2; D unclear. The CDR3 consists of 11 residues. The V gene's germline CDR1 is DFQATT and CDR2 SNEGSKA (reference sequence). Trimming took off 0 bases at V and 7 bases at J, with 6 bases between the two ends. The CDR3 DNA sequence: TGCAGTGCTAGAGAAGGAGGTGGCTACACCTTC. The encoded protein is CSAREGGGYTF.

The CDR3 coding sequence is TGTGCCAGCAGTTACCCGCACAGGGGCGGACCTGAAGCTTTCTTT. Translating gives CASSYPHRGGPEAFF. The chain joins TRBV6-6 to TRBJ1-1; TRBD1 matches 7 bases. V shed 2 bases, J shed 6 bases, and the junction held 9 bases outside the gene matches. Germline lookup yields CDR1 MNHNY and CDR2 SVGAGI (reference sequence). The CDR3 has 15 residues.

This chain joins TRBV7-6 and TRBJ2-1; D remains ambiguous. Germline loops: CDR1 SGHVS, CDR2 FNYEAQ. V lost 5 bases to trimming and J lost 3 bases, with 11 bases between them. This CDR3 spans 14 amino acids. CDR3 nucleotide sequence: TGTGCCAGCAGCCTTGAGGTTGACTACAATGAGCAGTTCTTC. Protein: CASSLEVDYNEQFF. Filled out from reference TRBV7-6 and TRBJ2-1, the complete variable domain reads GAGVSQSPRYKVTKRGQDVALRCDPISGHVSLYWYRQALGQGPEFLTYFNYEAQQDKSGLPNDRFSAERPEGSISTLTIQRTEQRDSAMYRCASSLEVDYNEQFFGPGTRLTVL.

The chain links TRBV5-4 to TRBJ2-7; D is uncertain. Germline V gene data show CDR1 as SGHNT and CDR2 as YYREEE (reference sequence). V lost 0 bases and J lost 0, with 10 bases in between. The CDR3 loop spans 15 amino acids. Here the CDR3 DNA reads TGTGCCAGCAGCTTGGACAGCTATTCCTCCTACGAGCAGTACTTC. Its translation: CASSLDSYSSYEQYF.

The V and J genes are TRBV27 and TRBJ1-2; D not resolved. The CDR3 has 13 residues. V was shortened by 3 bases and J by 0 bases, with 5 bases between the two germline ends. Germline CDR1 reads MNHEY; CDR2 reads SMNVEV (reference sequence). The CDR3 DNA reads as TGTGCCAGCAGTTTCACAGCTAACTATGGCTACACCTTC. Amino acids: CASSFTANYGYTF.

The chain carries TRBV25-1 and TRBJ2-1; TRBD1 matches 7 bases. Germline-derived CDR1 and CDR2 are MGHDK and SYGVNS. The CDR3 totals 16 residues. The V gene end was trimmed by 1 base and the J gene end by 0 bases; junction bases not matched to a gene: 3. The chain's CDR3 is CASSEWTGSSYNEQFF. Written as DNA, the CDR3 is TGTGCCAGCAGTGAATGGACAGGCAGCTCCTACAATGAGCAGTTCTTC.

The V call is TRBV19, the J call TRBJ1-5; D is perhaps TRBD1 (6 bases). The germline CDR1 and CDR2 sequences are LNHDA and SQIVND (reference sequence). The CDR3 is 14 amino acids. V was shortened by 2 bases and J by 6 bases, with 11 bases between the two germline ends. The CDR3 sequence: CASSINRDSQPQHF. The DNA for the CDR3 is TGTGCCAGTAGTATAAACAGGGATAGTCAGCCCCAGCATTTT.

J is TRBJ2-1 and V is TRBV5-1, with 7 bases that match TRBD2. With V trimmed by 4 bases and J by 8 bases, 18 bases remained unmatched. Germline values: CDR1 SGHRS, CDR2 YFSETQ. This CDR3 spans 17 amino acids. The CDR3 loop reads CASSPVTSTPPRDEQFF. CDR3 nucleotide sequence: TGCGCCAGCAGCCCGGTGACTAGCACCCCACCACGGGATGAGCAGTTCTTC.

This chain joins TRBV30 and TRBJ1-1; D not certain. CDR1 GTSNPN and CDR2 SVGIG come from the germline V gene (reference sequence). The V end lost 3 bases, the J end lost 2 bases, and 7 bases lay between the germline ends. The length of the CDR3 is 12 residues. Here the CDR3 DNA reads TGTGCCTGGAGAAAGCTCAACACTGAAGCTTTCTTT. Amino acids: CAWRKLNTEAFF.

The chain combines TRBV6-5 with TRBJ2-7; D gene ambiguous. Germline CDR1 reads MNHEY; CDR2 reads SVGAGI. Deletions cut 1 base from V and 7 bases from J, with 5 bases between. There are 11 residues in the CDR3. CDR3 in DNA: TGTGCCAGCAGTTACTACGGGGAGCAGTACTTC. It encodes CASSYYGEQYF.

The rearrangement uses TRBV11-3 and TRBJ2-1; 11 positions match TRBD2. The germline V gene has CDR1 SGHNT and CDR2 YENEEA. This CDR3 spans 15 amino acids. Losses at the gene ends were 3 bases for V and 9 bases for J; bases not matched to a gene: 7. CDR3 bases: TGTGCCAGCAGCTTTAGCGGGGGGGCCTTCAGTGAGCAGTTCTTC. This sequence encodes CASSFSGGAFSEQFF.

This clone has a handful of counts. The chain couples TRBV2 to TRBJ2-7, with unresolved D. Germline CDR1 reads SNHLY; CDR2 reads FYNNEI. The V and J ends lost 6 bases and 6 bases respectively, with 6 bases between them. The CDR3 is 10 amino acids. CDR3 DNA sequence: TGTGCCAGCAGGTATTCCGAGCAGTACTTC. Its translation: CASRYSEQYF.

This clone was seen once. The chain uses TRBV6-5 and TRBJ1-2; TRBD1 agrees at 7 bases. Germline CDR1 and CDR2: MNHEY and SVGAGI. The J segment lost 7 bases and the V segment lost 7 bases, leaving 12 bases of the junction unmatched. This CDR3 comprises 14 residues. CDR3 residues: CASIDRDRSIGYTF. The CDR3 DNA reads TGTGCCAGCATTGACCGGGACAGATCTATTGGCTACACCTTC.

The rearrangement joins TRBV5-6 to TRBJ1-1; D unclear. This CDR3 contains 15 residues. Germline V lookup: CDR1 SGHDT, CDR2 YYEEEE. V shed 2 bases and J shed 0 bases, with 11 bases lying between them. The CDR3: CASSFLRQVNTEAFF. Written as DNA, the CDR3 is TGTGCCAGCAGCTTCCTTCGCCAGGTGAACACTGAAGCTTTCTTT.

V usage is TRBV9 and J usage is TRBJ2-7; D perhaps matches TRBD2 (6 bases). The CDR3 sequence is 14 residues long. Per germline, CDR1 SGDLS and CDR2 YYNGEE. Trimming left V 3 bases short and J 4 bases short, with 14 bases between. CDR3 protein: CASSETSEVYEQYF. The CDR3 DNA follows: TGTGCCAGCAGCGAGACTAGTGAAGTGTACGAGCAGTACTTC.

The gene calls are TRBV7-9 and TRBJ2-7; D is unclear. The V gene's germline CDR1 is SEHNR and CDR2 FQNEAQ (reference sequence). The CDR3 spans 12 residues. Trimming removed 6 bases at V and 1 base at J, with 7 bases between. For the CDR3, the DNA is TGTGCCAGCAGTTACAATTCCTACGAGCAGTACTTC. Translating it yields CASSYNSYEQYF.

CDR3 residues: CATSRPSGDQETQYF. The CDR3 bases are TGTGCCACCAGCAGACCTAGCGGGGACCAAGAGACCCAGTACTTC. The gene calls are TRBV15 and TRBJ2-5; 9 bases are shared with TRBD2. This CDR3 region has 15 residues. V was clipped by 2 bases and J by 0 bases; unmatched bases: 1. From germline, CDR1 is LNHNV and CDR2 YYDKDF (reference sequence).

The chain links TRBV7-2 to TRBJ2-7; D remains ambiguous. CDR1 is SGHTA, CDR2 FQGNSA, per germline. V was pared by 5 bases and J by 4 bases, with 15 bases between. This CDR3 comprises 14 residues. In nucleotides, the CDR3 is TGTGCCAGCAGCCCCTCCGTGGCCGGGTACGAGCAGTACTTC. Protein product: CASSPSVAGYEQYF. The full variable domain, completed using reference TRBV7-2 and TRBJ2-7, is GAGVSQSPSNKVTEKGKDVELRCDPISGHTALYWYRQSLGQGLEFLIYFQGNSAPDKSGLPSDRFSAERTGGSVSTLTIQRTQQEDSAVYLCASSPSVAGYEQYFGPGTRLTVT.

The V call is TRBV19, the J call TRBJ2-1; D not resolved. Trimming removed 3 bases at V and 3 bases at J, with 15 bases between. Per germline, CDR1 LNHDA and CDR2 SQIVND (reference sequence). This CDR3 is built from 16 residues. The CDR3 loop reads CASSMTSDGFYNEQFF. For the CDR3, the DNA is TGTGCCAGTAGTATGACCTCTGACGGGTTCTACAATGAGCAGTTCTTC.

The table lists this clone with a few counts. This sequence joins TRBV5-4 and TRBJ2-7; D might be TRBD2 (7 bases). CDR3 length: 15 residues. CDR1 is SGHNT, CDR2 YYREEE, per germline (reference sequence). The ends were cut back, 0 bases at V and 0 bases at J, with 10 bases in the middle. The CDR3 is CASSLGGGRSYEQYF. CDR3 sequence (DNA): TGTGCCAGCAGCTTGGGGGGGGGCCGCTCCTACGAGCAGTACTTC.